This TCR beta chain appears in the sequencing data of a study of blood T cell repertoires in COVID-19. Whole-study context: PBMCs, B-cell-depleted T cells, or T cells provided the cDNA or gDNA that made up the material.

This clone came up once. Original methodology: Quantification of nucleated cells was approximated via reference gene primer amplification. Assay: immunoSEQ multiplex PCR; the TCRdb copy retains only in-frame clones and omits some. V, J and clone size reflect that table, while D and trimming were determined from the DNA. The sample carries more than 150,000 clones, around 85% recorded once. The CDR3 extends over 14 amino acids. Trimming removed 3 bases at V and 4 bases at J, with 9 bases between. Germline V gene sequence: CDR1 LGHDT, CDR2 YNNKEL (reference sequence). This TCR derives from a man between 60 and 75 years old with acute or convalescent COVID-19. The chain links TRBV3-1 (or the pseudogene TRBV3-2) to TRBJ2-2, with D possibly matching TRBD1 (6 bases). Sequencing input: peripheral blood. The CDR3 here is CASSHRGSTGELFF. The CDR3 DNA is TGTGCCAGCAGCCATAGGGGGAGCACCGGGGAGCTGTTTTTT.